The present T cell receptor (beta chain) was sequenced within a study of cytotoxic CD8 clonotypes in ibrutinib-treated CLL. Germline V gene data show CDR1 as MGHDK and CDR2 as SYGVNS. The CDR3 consists of 15 residues. V lost 1 base to trimming and J lost 0 bases, with 7 bases between them. Here immunoSEQ multiplex PCR was the method, and the copy in TCRdb shows in-frame clones only, minus some. The sample contains 130,000 to 150,000 clones, 79% of which appear only once. The chain couples TRBV25-1 to TRBJ1-3, with no clear D. This specimen was PBMCs, taken after 12 months of ibrutinib treatment. The receptor was derived from a human donor with chronic lymphocytic leukemia. CDR3 nucleotides: TGTGCCAGCAGTGAATCTCCTCACTCTGGAAACACCATATATTTT. Protein: CASSESPHSGNTIYF. Together with reference TRBV25-1 and TRBJ1-3, the CDR3 gives the full variable domain: EADIYQTPRYLVIGTGKKITLECSQTMGHDKMYWYQQDPGMELHLIHYSYGVNSTEKGDLSSESTVSRIRTEHFPLTLESARPSHTSQYLCASSESPHSGNTIYFGEGSWLTVV.